One sample yielded the 23 T cell receptor beta chains listed below, sequenced in a study of PD-1 blockade in classical Hodgkin lymphoma. Each of the patients experienced relapse following autologous stem cell transplantation, and their brentuximab vedotin exposure differed. Sequenced by immunoSEQ multiplex PCR; TCRdb stores in-frame clones only, minus some. The repertoire holds about 24,000 clones, under 90% seen once, with 15% to 20% in the top ten. The material was peripheral blood mononuclear cells (PBMCs), obtained before the second cycle of nivolumab. All receptors derive from a human donor with classical Hodgkin lymphoma.

The V and J genes are TRBV5-1 and TRBJ2-2; 11 positions agree with TRBD1. Germline V gives CDR1 SGHRS, CDR2 YFSETQ. The CDR3 consists of 18 residues. V was pared by 0 bases and J by 7 bases, with 11 bases of the junction left unmatched. The CDR3 DNA reads as TGCGCCAGCAGCTTGGAGTTTGGGGACAGGGGGGCTGACGGGGAGCTGTTTTTT. Its protein product is CASSLEFGDRGADGELFF.

The genes are TRBV10-3 and TRBJ2-3, with no clear D. CDR3 length: 11 amino acids. V dropped 11 bases and J dropped 3 bases, with 9 bases sitting between them. Germline CDR1 and CDR2: ENHRY and SYGVKD. Here the CDR3 reads CAALVTDTQYF. The CDR3 DNA is TGTGCCGCGTTAGTGACAGATACGCAGTATTTT.

The chain joins TRBV5-1 to TRBJ1-4, with a weak D call TRBD1 (5 bases). The germline V gene encodes CDR1 SGHRS and CDR2 YFSETQ. CDR3 length: 15 amino acids. V lost 5 bases to trimming and J lost 4 bases, with 15 bases between them. The CDR3 DNA reads as TGCGCCAGCAGTCGGCAGTGGGGACTTAATGAAAAACTGTTTTTT. As protein: CASSRQWGLNEKLFF.

The V and J genes are TRBV9 and TRBJ1-2, with unresolved D. The CDR3 spans 15 residues. V gave up 2 bases and J gave up 0 bases, with 11 bases separating them. The germline V gene encodes CDR1 SGDLS and CDR2 YYNGEE. The CDR3 spells CASSVLPGSNYGYTF. The CDR3 bases are TGTGCCAGCAGCGTCCTTCCAGGATCTAACTATGGCTACACCTTC.

The V gene is TRBV9, the J gene TRBJ1-2, with TRBD1 identical over 8 bases. V lost 3 bases, J lost 10 bases, and 11 bases stayed unmatched. CDR1 is SGDLS and CDR2 is YYNGEE in the germline V gene. The CDR3 loop spans 14 amino acids. Written as DNA, the CDR3 is TGTGCCAGCAGCGACCGGAGGACAGGGCTGGACTACACCTTC. Amino acid sequence: CASSDRRTGLDYTF.

J is TRBJ1-3 and V is TRBV4-2; no reliable D call. The V end was cut by 3 bases, the J end by 0 bases, with 9 bases between. Germline-derived CDR1 and CDR2 are LGHNA and YNFKEQ. The CDR3 totals 15 residues. CDR3 in amino acids: CASSHEKDSGNTIYF. The CDR3 bases are TGTGCCAGCAGCCACGAAAAGGACTCTGGAAACACCATATATTTT.

The chain combines TRBV30 with TRBJ2-5; no clear D. Germline V gene data show CDR1 as GTSNPN and CDR2 as SVGIG (reference sequence). The CDR3 covers 16 residues. Trimming took 4 bases from V and 0 from J, leaving 18 bases between them. The CDR3 DNA follows: TGTGCCTGGACCCTTACAAACCCAGTGTACCAAGAGACCCAGTACTTC. Translating it yields CAWTLTNPVYQETQYF.

The chain combines TRBV2 with TRBJ2-1; 9 nucleotides match TRBD2. The V gene end was trimmed by 2 bases and the J gene end by 2 bases; junction bases not matched to a gene: 4. The germline CDR1 and CDR2 sequences are SNHLY and FYNNEI. The CDR3 totals 16 residues. In DNA form, the CDR3 reads TGTGCCAGCAGTGAACCGGCGGGGGGGACCTACAATGAGCAGTTCTTC. Protein: CASSEPAGGTYNEQFF. The whole variable domain, remainder taken from reference TRBV2 and TRBJ2-1, is EPEVTQTPSHQVTQMGQEVILRCVPISNHLYFYWYRQILGQKVEFLVSFYNNEISEKSEIFDDQFSVERPDGSNFTLKIRSTKLEDSAMYFCASSEPAGGTYNEQFFGPGTRLTVL.

A few counts support this clone. CDR3 amino acids: CASSQAALFQPQHF. The CDR3 region has the DNA TGCGCCAGCAGCCAAGCGGCCTTATTTCAGCCCCAGCATTTT. The rearrangement uses TRBV4-1 and TRBJ1-5; D ambiguous. Trimming removed 1 base at V and 6 bases at J, with 10 bases between. Germline V gives CDR1 MGHRA, CDR2 YSYEKL. The CDR3 consists of 14 residues.

The chain carries TRBV6-1 and TRBJ1-2; no firm D call. V gave up 6 bases and J gave up 0 bases, with 5 bases separating them. The CDR3 has 12 amino acids. Germline V lookup: CDR1 MNHNS, CDR2 SASEGT. As DNA, the CDR3 is TGTGCCAGCAGGGATACTAACTATGGCTACACCTTC. Its translation: CASRDTNYGYTF.

This clone was observed a few times. This chain connects TRBV11-3 to TRBJ2-5; D is perhaps TRBD2 (6 bases). V lost 5 bases, J lost 5 bases, and 24 bases lay in between. This CDR3 has 17 residues. The germline V gene encodes CDR1 SGHNT and CDR2 YENEEA. CDR3 amino acids: CASSLDIRGAGYETQYF. DNA for the CDR3: TGTGCCAGCAGCCTCGACATCAGAGGGGCGGGGTATGAGACCCAGTACTTC.

In nucleotides, the CDR3 is TGTGCCTGGAACCCCCCCGTGGTAGGGAATAATTCACCCCTCCACTTT. Translated, it gives CAWNPPVVGNNSPLHF. The chain links TRBV30 to TRBJ1-6; D not resolved. The CDR3 length is 16 residues. The V end was cut by 4 bases, the J end by 5 bases, with 18 bases between. Germline CDR1 reads GTSNPN; CDR2 reads SVGIG (reference sequence).

The chain links TRBV2 to TRBJ1-1; D possibly corresponds to TRBD1 (6 bases). Trimming took off 4 bases at V and 1 base at J, with 16 bases between the two ends. CDR1 and CDR2 (germline): SNHLY, FYNNEI. The CDR3 loop spans 16 amino acids. In DNA, the CDR3 is TGTGCCAGCAGTGCCCATGGGACACGGAAGAACACTGAAGCTTTCTTT. Amino acids: CASSAHGTRKNTEAFF.

This sequence joins TRBV5-1 and TRBJ2-7; no reliable D call. V lost 0 bases and J lost 6, with 13 bases in between. CDR1 is SGHRS, CDR2 YFSETQ, per germline. The CDR3 sequence is 14 residues long. The CDR3: CASSLGLSAGEQYF. CDR3 bases: TGCGCCAGCAGCTTGGGTCTGTCGGCAGGCGAGCAGTACTTC. The full variable domain, with the rest looked up from reference TRBV5-1 and TRBJ2-7, is KAGVTQTPRYLIKTRGQQVTLSCSPISGHRSVSWYQQTPGQGLQFLFEYFSETQRNKGNFPGRFSGRQFSNSRSEMNVSTLELGDSALYLCASSLGLSAGEQYFGPGTRLTVT.

The chain combines TRBV28 with TRBJ1-6; D call uncertain. Trimming left V 8 bases short and J 0 bases short, with 11 bases between. This CDR3 has 15 amino acids. Germline lookup yields CDR1 MDHEN and CDR2 SYDVKM. The CDR3 here is CASVSGSSYNSPLHF. The CDR3, as DNA: TGTGCCAGCGTCTCCGGGAGCTCCTATAATTCACCCCTCCACTTT.

The chain employs TRBV11-3 and TRBJ1-2; unclear D gene. Trimming removed 1 base at V and 3 bases at J, with 18 bases between. The germline gives CDR1 SGHNT, CDR2 YENEEA. The CDR3 loop spans 17 amino acids. CDR3 sequence reads: CASSLAELGRGDYGYTF. CDR3 in DNA: TGTGCCAGCAGCTTAGCCGAGTTGGGTCGGGGTGACTATGGCTACACCTTC.

The chain couples TRBV6-5 to TRBJ1-4; no firm D call. Germline V lookup: CDR1 MNHEY, CDR2 SVGAGI. V dropped 6 bases and J dropped 0 bases, with 2 bases sitting between them. This CDR3 is built from 12 residues. In DNA form, the CDR3 reads TGTGCCAGCAGGGCAACTAATGAAAAACTGTTTTTT. Translating it yields CASRATNEKLFF.

This chain joins TRBV20-1 and TRBJ2-1; D gene unclear. This CDR3 contains 10 residues. V was trimmed by 3 bases and J by 8 bases, leaving 5 bases between them. CDR1 and CDR2 from the germline V gene are DFQATT and SNEGSKA (reference sequence). This chain's CDR3 is CSASFHEQFF. The CDR3 bases are TGCAGTGCTAGTTTCCATGAGCAGTTCTTC.

J is TRBJ2-3 and V is TRBV4-2, with 10 bases matching TRBD2. The CDR3 consists of 17 residues. V lost 5 bases and J lost 2; bases outside the gene matches: 10. CDR1 LGHNA and CDR2 YNFKEQ come from the germline V gene. The CDR3 DNA sequence: TGTGCCAGCAGCAGCCCTGGGAGCGGGGGGGACACAGATACGCAGTATTTT. Translated, it gives CASSSPGSGGDTDTQYF.

This sequence joins TRBV9 and TRBJ2-1; D remains ambiguous. CDR3 length: 16 residues. Germline V lookup: CDR1 SGDLS, CDR2 YYNGEE. Trimming removed 0 bases from V and 0 bases from J, with 10 bases in between. The CDR3 region has the DNA TGTGCCAGCAGCGTAGAAGGCGGTAGCTCCTACAATGAGCAGTTCTTC. This codes for CASSVEGGSSYNEQFF.

This clone was found a few times. The chain combines TRBV18 with TRBJ1-1; 7 bases are a match to TRBD1. V lost 5 bases, J lost 6 bases, and 9 bases stayed unmatched. The CDR3 runs 14 residues. Germline V gene lookup returns CDR1 KGHSH and CDR2 LQKENI. The CDR3 DNA reads as TGTGCCAGCTCATCAAAGGGGGCGCCGGCTGAAGCTTTCTTT. Amino acid sequence: CASSSKGAPAEAFF.

CDR3 DNA: TGCGCCAGCAGCGGAAGGGGGCCGGGTGAAGCTTTCTTT. Translating gives CASSGRGPGEAFF. The chain is built from TRBV5-1 and TRBJ1-1; 7 positions agree with TRBD1. With V trimmed by 4 bases and J by 7 bases, 7 bases remained unmatched. The CDR3 sequence is 13 residues long. Germline V gene lookup returns CDR1 SGHRS and CDR2 YFSETQ.

Written as DNA, the CDR3 is TGTGCCTGGAGGCCCGCGGGGGCCTACAATGAGCAGTTCTTC. Protein product: CAWRPAGAYNEQFF. The chain combines TRBV30 with TRBJ2-1; 7 bases agree with TRBD2. V shed 3 bases and J 2 bases; nucleotides not matched to a gene: 4. The length of the CDR3 is 14 residues. Germline values: CDR1 GTSNPN, CDR2 SVGIG (reference sequence).